One TCR beta chain is described in this entry. The antigen remains unidentified. This entry comes from a study of vaccination and CD4 T cells after COVID-19. Once obtained from cultured CD4+ T cells, the DNA was sequenced using the Oncomine TCR Beta short-read assay. TCRdb processed the PCR reads anew with MiXCR; each CDR3 protein has one entry. The sample comprises roughly 8,000 distinct CDR3 sequences, about half of which are singletons, and 24% rests with the top ten. This sample's treatment: approximately nine-day PBMC culture with coronavirus spike peptide pools or control peptides (ViraFEST assay). The collection of CD4+ T cells from the unexposed donor took place before the COVID-19 pandemic (2011-2018). Four cold-coronavirus spikes and SARS-CoV-2 S/N served to probe CD4+ T cells taken from unexposed donors, cells permitting. Trimming shortened V by 8 bases and J by 3 bases, and 14 bases separated the two germline ends. This CDR3 has 13 amino acids. Germline-derived CDR1 and CDR2 are MRHNA and SNTAGT.

Sequencing was done on a sample of CD4+ T cells from blood, cultured in vitro. The clonotype comes from a human donor in good health. This chain links TRBV6-4 with TRBJ2-7; the D gene is possibly TRBD2 (6 bases). CDR3 DNA: TGTGCCAGCGCCCGGGACTCCAACTACGAGCAGTACTTC. Amino acid sequence: CASARDSNYEQYF.